This T cell receptor beta chain was identified in a study of cytomegalovirus exposure and HLA in healthy donors. Study in general: Membership in the Caucasian-associated ancestry cluster was found for 81% of a few hundred genotyped donors. Study outcomes and limitations: Using a false discovery rate of 0.05, a later analysis showed that approximately 17,000 TCR beta sequences were associated with HLA alleles. Immune exposure information available was restricted to CMV serostatus. It was 164 TCR beta chains that were listed as cytomegalovirus-associated.

The PCR was carried out with 60 Vbeta primers and 13 Jbeta primers. Clones were read by immunoSEQ multiplex PCR, and TCRdb kept only the in-frame ones, dropping some. The sample shows around 150,000 clones, around 84% of them seen only once. For this clone: Its specificity is unknown.

V lost 2 bases to trimming and J lost 3 bases, with 20 bases between them. Germline CDR1 reads LGHNT; CDR2 reads FRNRAP. This CDR3 contains 17 residues. V usage is TRBV12-5 and J usage is TRBJ2-7; D perhaps matches TRBD1 (5 bases). This receptor was taken from a boy between 2 and 15 years old in good health and CMV-seronegative. Sequenced sample: PBMCs. The CDR3 protein is CASGLNVVVDRNYEQYF. The CDR3 DNA reads as TGTGCTAGTGGTTTGAACGTAGTGGTAGACAGAAACTACGAGCAGTACTTC.